Listed below are T cell receptor beta chains from one sample, sequenced in a study of blood T cell repertoires in COVID-19. TCRdb keeps only in-frame clones here, not all; method: immunoSEQ multiplex PCR. The sample has some 300,000 clones, approximately 91% seen once. Sequencing was done on a sample of PBMCs or T cells enriched from blood (not recorded which). These receptor sequences come from a woman between 40 and 50 years old who had recovered from COVID-19. Both conserved end residues are part of each CDR3. The order of the fields is D gene, clone size, J gene, V gene, CDR3 protein, CDR3 DNA. The D gene is left open where the match is weak. Not every row has a clone size; where given, it reads once, few, many or a size class.

>.|.|TRBJ2-1|TRBV19
CASTPLLGSYNEQFF
TGTGCCAGTACCCCACTACTCGGCTCCTACAATGAGCAGTTCTTC
>TRBD1|.|TRBJ2-7|TRBV27
CASSWTGDVYEQYF
TGTGCCAGCAGTTGGACAGGGGATGTTTACGAGCAGTACTTC
>.|.|TRBJ1-6|TRBV7-8
CASSLEGESPLHF
TGTGCCAGCAGCTTAGAAGGGGAATCACCCCTCCACTTT
>.|.|TRBJ2-5|TRBV5-4
CASSLGGSREETQYF
TGTGCCAGCAGCTTGGGGGGTTCTCGGGAGGAGACCCAGTACTTC
>.|.|TRBJ2-7|TRBV5-5
CASSPWQGGSGEQYF
TGTGCCAGCAGCCCATGGCAGGGAGGTTCGGGGGAGCAGTACTTC
>TRBD1|few|TRBJ1-2|TRBV15
CATSREAETGGDYGYTF
TGTGCCACCAGCAGAGAAGCAGAGACAGGGGGCGACTATGGCTACACCTTC
>TRBD2|.|TRBJ2-5|TRBV3-1/TRBV3-2
CASSLAGAPIETQYF
TGTGCCAGCAGCCTAGCGGGGGCCCCGATAGAGACCCAGTACTTC
>TRBD1|.|TRBJ1-1|TRBV30
CAWARGFDTEAFF
TGTGCCTGGGCCAGGGGGTTTGACACTGAAGCTTTCTTT
>.|.|TRBJ1-2|TRBV7-2
CASSFPFLGAPNYGYTF
TGTGCCAGCAGCTTCCCCTTTCTGGGGGCCCCTAACTATGGCTACACCTTC
>TRBD1|once|TRBJ1-1|TRBV6-2/TRBV6-3
CASSYRGQGVEKAFF
TGTGCCAGCAGTTACCGGGGACAGGGGGTTGAGAAAGCTTTCTTT
>TRBD1|few|TRBJ2-5|TRBV11-2
CASSQDRGETQYF
TGTGCCAGCAGCCAAGACAGGGGGGAGACCCAGTACTTC
>.|.|TRBJ1-5|TRBV2
CASWWGMGQPQHF
TGTGCCAGCTGGTGGGGCATGGGGCAGCCCCAGCATTTT
>.|.|TRBJ2-5|TRBV15
CATSRANQETQYF
TGTGCCACCAGCAGAGCCAATCAAGAGACCCAGTACTTC
>TRBD2|few|TRBJ2-7|TRBV2
CASSRGLADEQYF
TGTGCCAGCAGTAGAGGACTAGCGGACGAGCAGTACTTC
>.|.|TRBJ2-3|TRBV19
CASSIVPGTSTDTQYF
TGTGCCAGTAGTATAGTCCCAGGGACTAGCACAGATACGCAGTATTTT
>.|few|TRBJ2-2|TRBV7-6
CASSSQGRAGNGELFF
TGTGCCAGCAGCTCCCAGGGGCGGGCAGGCAACGGGGAGCTGTTTTTT
>.|.|TRBJ1-2|TRBV6-4
CASSERAGAIGGYTF
TGTGCCAGCAGTGAACGCGCGGGCGCTATTGGTGGCTACACCTTC
>.|.|TRBJ1-2|TRBV19
CASKVAGNYGYTF
TGTGCCAGTAAGGTTGCGGGAAACTATGGCTACACCTTC
>.|.|TRBJ1-1|TRBV27
CASRTQGMGEAFF
TGTGCCAGTCGGACCCAGGGGATGGGTGAAGCTTTCTTT
>.|.|TRBJ2-7|TRBV11-3
CASSLGPMRQGPYEQYF
TGTGCCAGCAGCTTAGGACCTATGCGGCAGGGTCCCTACGAGCAGTACTTC
>TRBD1|.|TRBJ2-1|TRBV19
CASSPRGYNEQFF
TGTGCCAGTAGTCCCAGGGGGTACAATGAGCAGTTCTTC
>.|.|TRBJ2-7|TRBV6-1
CASSESGVREQYF
TGTGCCAGCAGTGAGTCCGGGGTCAGAGAGCAGTACTTC
>TRBD1|.|TRBJ2-7|TRBV5-1
CASTIGTGVYEQYF
TGCGCCAGCACGATCGGGACAGGGGTTTACGAGCAGTACTTC
>.|.|TRBJ2-2|TRBV7-6
CASSLVRNTGELFF
TGTGCCAGCAGCTTAGTCAGAAACACCGGGGAGCTGTTTTTT
>TRBD1|.|TRBJ2-6|TRBV5-1
CASSGTGGSGANVLTF
TGCGCCAGCAGCGGGACAGGGGGCAGTGGGGCCAACGTCCTGACTTTC
>.|.|TRBJ1-5|TRBV12-5
CASGSMDSGPQHF
TGTGCTAGTGGTTCCATGGACTCCGGGCCCCAGCATTTT